Sequencing of this T cell receptor beta chain was carried out in a study of shared clonotypes between healthy human individuals. Study-wide results and limits: Generally, naive subsets (rather than memory subsets) showed larger estimated richness.

This CDR3 has 14 residues. Germline CDR1 SEHNR, CDR2 FQNEAQ (reference sequence). V gave up 7 bases and J gave up 2 bases; unmatched junction bases: 6. Comment on this clone: Its antigen remains unknown.

The naive CD8 subset, CD45RO-negative cells positively selected for CCR7, excluded terminally differentiated effector memory CD45RA+ cells. All donors qualified as healthy HIV-negative adults and had experienced no recent acute infections or vaccinations. Donors, without exception, were Caucasian adults residing in Nashville, Tennessee. It was at deep level that the assay was run. The table came from immunoSEQ multiplex PCR; TCRdb's copy has only in-frame clones and leaves some out. The data hold roughly 770,000 clones, with just over 95% observed a single time. Sequenced sample: naive CD8+ T cells sorted from blood. The J gene is TRBJ2-5, the V gene TRBV7-9; the match to TRBD1 covers 8 bases. This TCR derives from a man aged 25 to 40 in good health. The CDR3 protein is CASTSDRDQETQYF. As DNA, the CDR3 is TGTGCCAGCACCTCGGACAGGGATCAAGAGACCCAGTACTTC.